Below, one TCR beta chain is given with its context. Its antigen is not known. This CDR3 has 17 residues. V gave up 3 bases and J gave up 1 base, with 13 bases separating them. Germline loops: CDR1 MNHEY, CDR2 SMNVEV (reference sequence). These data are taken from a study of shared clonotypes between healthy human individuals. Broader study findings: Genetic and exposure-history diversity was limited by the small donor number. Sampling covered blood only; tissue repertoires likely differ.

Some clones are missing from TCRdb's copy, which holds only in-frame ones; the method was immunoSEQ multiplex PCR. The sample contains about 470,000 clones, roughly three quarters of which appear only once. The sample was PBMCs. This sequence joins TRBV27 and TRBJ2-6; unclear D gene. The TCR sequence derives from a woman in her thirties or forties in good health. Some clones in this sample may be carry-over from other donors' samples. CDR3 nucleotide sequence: TGTGCCAGCAGTTTTGTCGCAGGCAGGTCTGGGGCCAACGTCCTGACTTTC. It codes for CASSFVAGRSGANVLTF.